The 30 T cell receptor beta chains listed next were all sequenced from one sample in a study of T cell responses to AZD1222 COVID-19 vaccine. Generated by immunoSEQ multiplex PCR, the TCRdb table keeps only in-frame clones and is missing some. The table lists 110,000 to 150,000 clones, roughly nine tenths of them singletons. Source: peripheral blood, taken on day 0 of AZD1222 vaccination. Source of these receptors: an adult in good health.

The sample holds one count of this clone. The chain links TRBV6-2 or TRBV6-3 to TRBJ1-1, with D maybe TRBD1 (6 bases). Germline CDR1 reads MNHEY; CDR2 reads SVGEGT. Trimming shortened V by 2 bases and J by 0 bases, and 10 bases separated the two germline ends. This CDR3 has 15 residues. The CDR3 sequence: CASSYTTGMNTEAFF. The CDR3 nucleotides read TGTGCCAGCAGTTACACGACAGGCATGAACACTGAAGCTTTCTTT.

The chain uses TRBV30 and TRBJ1-1, with unresolved D. The germline V gene encodes CDR1 GTSNPN and CDR2 SVGIG (reference sequence). The CDR3 has 11 residues. Trimming pared 8 bases from V and 5 bases from J, leaving 12 bases between. As DNA, the CDR3 is TGTGCCGGAATAATCTTGACTGAAGCTTTCTTT. Its translation: CAGIILTEAFF.

The chain recombines TRBV18 with TRBJ1-2, with D maybe TRBD1 (6 bases). Trimming cost V 0 bases and J 4 bases, with 12 bases left between them. Per germline, CDR1 KGHSH and CDR2 LQKENI. The CDR3 totals 15 residues. CDR3 residues: CASSPPTGSFYGYTF. The CDR3 DNA reads as TGTGCCAGCTCACCACCGACAGGTTCCTTCTATGGCTACACCTTC.

The rearrangement links TRBV9 to TRBJ2-2, with TRBD2 matching 12 bases. This CDR3 contains 17 residues. V lost 3 bases to trimming and J lost 6 bases; unmatched junction nucleotides: 9. Per germline, CDR1 SGDLS and CDR2 YYNGEE. The CDR3 spells CASSAPPSGRGPGELFF. For the CDR3, the DNA is TGTGCCAGCAGCGCCCCTCCTAGCGGGAGGGGCCCCGGGGAGCTGTTTTTT.

This clone occurred a few times. The J gene is TRBJ1-2, the V gene TRBV30; D is unclear. Germline V CDR1 and CDR2: GTSNPN, SVGIG (reference sequence). The V gene lost 0 bases and the J gene lost 0 bases, with 5 bases spanning the gap. The CDR3 contains 13 residues. The CDR3 region has the DNA TGTGCCTGGAGTGTAGAAGCTAACTATGGCTACACCTTC. Translating gives CAWSVEANYGYTF.

The rearrangement uses TRBV5-1 and TRBJ1-6, with 10 bases aligning to TRBD1. V was pared by 1 base and J by 7 bases, with 2 bases of the junction left unmatched. Looked up from germline, CDR1 is SGHRS and CDR2 is YFSETQ. The CDR3 length is 15 residues. In DNA, the CDR3 is TGCGCCAGCAGCTTGAGGGGACAGGGGAATTCACCCCTCCACTTT. It translates to CASSLRGQGNSPLHF.

The V gene is TRBV24-1, the J gene TRBJ1-5, with D possibly being TRBD1 (5 bases). Germline loops: CDR1 KGHDR, CDR2 SFDVKD. This CDR3 comprises 18 residues. Deletions cut 2 bases from V and 1 base from J, with 17 bases between. Here the CDR3 reads CATSDSGTLRWSNQPQHF. DNA of the CDR3: TGTGCCACCAGTGATTCCGGGACCCTAAGGTGGAGCAATCAGCCCCAGCATTTT.

This sequence joins TRBV5-1 and TRBJ2-5; TRBD2 matches 7 bases. Unmatched junction bases numbered 13, after V lost 6 bases and J lost 5 bases. The CDR3 spans 15 residues. Germline V gene sequence: CDR1 SGHRS, CDR2 YFSETQ. CDR3 sequence (DNA): TGCGCCAGCAACCCGGAGGTGGGAGCGGGGGAGACCCAGTACTTC. Its protein is CASNPEVGAGETQYF.

This clone came up once. J is TRBJ2-2 and V is TRBV4-2; 9 nucleotides align to TRBD2. Losses at the gene ends were 4 bases for V and 6 bases for J; bases not matched to a gene: 15. Germline loops: CDR1 LGHNA, CDR2 YNFKEQ. The CDR3 sequence is 18 residues long. The CDR3 DNA reads TGTGCCAGCAGCCCATACGGAAAGGCGGGAGGGTTTGCCGGGGAGCTGTTTTTT. Amino acid sequence: CASSPYGKAGGFAGELFF.

The chain combines TRBV9 with TRBJ2-3; 11 nucleotides line up with TRBD2. CDR3 size: 18 residues. V was pared by 4 bases and J by 4 bases, with 14 bases of the junction left unmatched. Looked up from germline, CDR1 is SGDLS and CDR2 is YYNGEE. The CDR3: CASSPRRLAGGFPDTQYF. CDR3 sequence (DNA): TGTGCCAGCAGCCCGAGGCGGCTAGCGGGAGGTTTCCCAGATACGCAGTATTTT.

The V call is TRBV6-2 or TRBV6-3, the J call TRBJ2-1; D is possibly TRBD1 or TRBD2 (6 bases each). Germline V gene data show CDR1 as MNHEY and CDR2 as SVGEGT. Deletions cut 5 bases from V and 15 bases from J, with 20 bases between. The CDR3 consists of 13 residues. CDR3 coding DNA: TGTGCCAGCAGTCTGACTAGGGGGGAGTTGGGGTTCTTC. This gives the protein CASSLTRGELGFF.

In DNA form, the CDR3 reads TGTGCCTGGAATAGGGGGGCTAGCTCTGAGAGTCCCTACGAGCAGTACTTC. This codes for CAWNRGASSESPYEQYF. The chain couples TRBV30 to TRBJ2-7, with D perhaps given as TRBD1 or TRBD2 (6 bases each). This CDR3 is built from 17 residues. Per germline, CDR1 GTSNPN and CDR2 SVGIG (reference sequence). V lost 4 bases to trimming and J lost 2 bases, with 24 bases between them.

The V gene is TRBV5-1, the J gene TRBJ2-7; D remains unclear. The CDR3 runs 12 residues. The ends were cut back, 3 bases at V and 1 base at J, with 5 bases in the middle. Germline V gene data show CDR1 as SGHRS and CDR2 as YFSETQ. The CDR3, as DNA: TGCGCCAGCAGCTACGGATCCTACGAGCAGTACTTC. This codes for CASSYGSYEQYF.

This sequence joins TRBV5-1 and TRBJ1-4, with D possibly matching TRBD1 (5 bases). The ends were cut back, 4 bases at V and 6 bases at J, with 13 bases in the middle. Germline CDR1 reads SGHRS; CDR2 reads YFSETQ. This CDR3 has 14 amino acids. CDR3 coding DNA: TGCGCCAGCAGCGCCGGGACGGAGTATGAAAAACTGTTTTTT. Translating gives CASSAGTEYEKLFF. Complete variable domain (other parts from reference TRBV5-1 and TRBJ1-4): KAGVTQTPRYLIKTRGQQVTLSCSPISGHRSVSWYQQTPGQGLQFLFEYFSETQRNKGNFPGRFSGRQFSNSRSEMNVSTLELGDSALYLCASSAGTEYEKLFFGSGTQLSVL.

The chain has TRBV6-4 and TRBJ1-1; no clear D. With 0 bases removed from V and 8 bases from J, the gap between germline ends came to 16 bases. There are 15 residues in the CDR3. The germline V gene has CDR1 MRHNA and CDR2 SNTAGT. In nucleotides, the CDR3 is TGTGCCAGCAGTGACTCGGGGAATGAGACGATAGAAGCTTTCTTT. Its translation is CASSDSGNETIEAFF.

The chain joins TRBV5-4 to TRBJ1-1, with a weak D call TRBD1 (5 bases). Germline assignment: CDR1 SGHNT and CDR2 YYREEE (reference sequence). V lost 0 bases, J lost 5 bases, and 8 bases lay in between. The CDR3 length is 13 residues. Here the CDR3 DNA reads TGTGCCAGCAGCTTGGCCAGGGAGACTGAAGCTTTCTTT. Translating gives CASSLARETEAFF.

The V gene is TRBV30, the J gene TRBJ1-3; D is uncertain. The CDR3 runs 15 residues. The V and J ends lost 0 bases and 1 base respectively, with 10 bases between them. Germline CDR1 GTSNPN, CDR2 SVGIG (reference sequence). The CDR3 is CAWSVGWGSGNTIYF. The CDR3, as DNA: TGTGCCTGGAGTGTGGGGTGGGGTTCTGGAAACACCATATATTTT.

This chain links TRBV3-1 (or the pseudogene TRBV3-2) with TRBJ1-1, with TRBD1 identical over 7 bases. In germline, CDR1 is LGHDT, CDR2 YNNKEL (reference sequence). V was clipped by 4 bases and J by 0 bases; unmatched bases: 5. This CDR3 contains 15 residues. The CDR3 DNA reads as TGTGCCAGCAGCCCCCGGACAGGCATGAACACTGAAGCTTTCTTT. Translated: CASSPRTGMNTEAFF.

This chain uses TRBV15 with TRBJ1-4; no reliable D call. CDR1 LNHNV and CDR2 YYDKDF come from the germline V gene (reference sequence). The CDR3 has 14 amino acids. V lost 0 bases and J 4 bases, leaving 6 bases between the germline ends. As DNA, the CDR3 is TGTGCCACCAGCAGAGAGCTGAATAATGAAAAACTGTTTTTT. Translation gives CATSRELNNEKLFF.

The J gene is TRBJ2-2, the V gene TRBV10-3, with TRBD1 as a possible D gene (6 bases). In germline, CDR1 is ENHRY, CDR2 SYGVKD. The CDR3 runs 19 residues. V was cut by 2 bases and J by 0 bases, with 19 bases left in between. The CDR3: CAISEGVPGQDANTGELFF. The CDR3 DNA follows: TGTGCCATCAGTGAGGGCGTACCGGGACAAGACGCGAACACCGGGGAGCTGTTTTTT.

The chain combines TRBV19 with TRBJ1-5; 8 positions agree with TRBD1. Germline CDR1 reads LNHDA; CDR2 reads SQIVND (reference sequence). J gave up 1 base and V 2 bases, and 1 base lay outside the gene matches. This CDR3 comprises 15 residues. The DNA for the CDR3 is TGTGCCAGTAGTATACGACAGGGGAGCAATCAGCCCCAGCATTTT. Translated: CASSIRQGSNQPQHF.

The rearrangement uses TRBV6-6 and TRBJ1-3; D not certain. The V end was cut by 2 bases, the J end by 0 bases, with 11 bases between. CDR1 and CDR2 (germline): MNHNY, SVGAGI (reference sequence). The CDR3 sequence is 16 residues long. CDR3 DNA: TGTGCCAGCAGTTACGGCGTCTCGAGCTCTGGAAACACCATATATTTT. This translates into CASSYGVSSSGNTIYF.

The chain has TRBV9 and TRBJ2-2; D is ambiguous. This CDR3 is built from 16 residues. The ends were cut back, 3 bases at V and 1 base at J, with 13 bases in the middle. Germline lookup yields CDR1 SGDLS and CDR2 YYNGEE. CDR3 in amino acids: CASSGLDRMNTGELFF. CDR3 DNA: TGTGCCAGCAGCGGCTTAGACCGGATGAACACCGGGGAGCTGTTTTTT. The whole variable domain, remainder taken from reference TRBV9 and TRBJ2-2, is DSGVTQTPKHLITATGQRVTLRCSPRSGDLSVYWYQQSLDQGLQFLIQYYNGEERAKGNILERFSAQQFPDLHSELNLSSLELGDSALYFCASSGLDRMNTGELFFGEGSRLTVL.

The chain has TRBV3-1 (or the pseudogene TRBV3-2) and TRBJ2-2, with 10 nucleotides matching TRBD2. V shed 0 bases and J 6 bases; nucleotides not matched to a gene: 7. This CDR3 is built from 17 residues. Germline V lookup: CDR1 LGHDT, CDR2 YNNKEL (reference sequence). CDR3 region: CASSQDETSGWPGELFF. CDR3 in DNA: TGTGCCAGCAGCCAAGATGAGACTAGCGGGTGGCCCGGGGAGCTGTTTTTT.

This sequence joins TRBV5-1 and TRBJ2-7; D call uncertain. This CDR3 has 16 residues. Germline V gene data show CDR1 as SGHRS and CDR2 as YFSETQ. The V gene lost 2 bases and the J gene lost 0 bases, with 15 bases spanning the gap. CDR3 DNA sequence: TGCGCCAGCAGCTTCCCTGCGGAGCCCTCCTCCTACGAGCAGTACTTC. It yields the protein CASSFPAEPSSYEQYF. Looking up the rest from reference TRBV5-1 and TRBJ2-7 gives the full variable domain: KAGVTQTPRYLIKTRGQQVTLSCSPISGHRSVSWYQQTPGQGLQFLFEYFSETQRNKGNFPGRFSGRQFSNSRSEMNVSTLELGDSALYLCASSFPAEPSSYEQYFGPGTRLTVT.

This chain uses TRBV9 with TRBJ1-2; D unresolved. The germline V and J ends were trimmed by 3 bases and 4 bases, with 16 bases remaining between them. This CDR3 has 15 amino acids. Germline CDR1 is SGDLS and CDR2 is YYNGEE. This chain's CDR3 is CASSEKTGSIYGYTF. CDR3 DNA: TGTGCCAGCAGCGAAAAGACGGGAAGCATCTATGGCTACACCTTC.

The CDR3 DNA follows: TGTGCCAGCAGCTTCCCGGGACAGGGGGCGTTGTTATACGAGCAGTACTTC. It is translated as CASSFPGQGALLYEQYF. This chain links TRBV11-2 with TRBJ2-7; TRBD1 aligns across 12 bases. Per the germline V gene, CDR1 is SGHAT and CDR2 is FQNNGV. J lost 4 bases, V lost 3 bases, and 10 bases had no gene match. The CDR3 contains 17 residues. Supplemented by reference TRBV11-2 and TRBJ2-7, the full variable domain reads EAGVAQSPRYKIIEKRQSVAFWCNPISGHATLYWYQQILGQGPKLLIQFQNNGVVDDSQLPKDRFSAERLKGVDSTLKIQPAKLEDSAVYLCASSFPGQGALLYEQYFGPGTRLTVT.

The chain has TRBV9 and TRBJ1-5; D is ambiguous. Germline V gene lookup returns CDR1 SGDLS and CDR2 YYNGEE. V shed 0 bases and J shed 3 bases, with 10 bases lying between them. The CDR3 consists of 15 residues. CDR3 loop: CASSVGSGINQPQHF. The CDR3 DNA sequence: TGTGCCAGCAGCGTAGGATCGGGAATCAATCAGCCCCAGCATTTT.

This chain joins TRBV7-9 and TRBJ2-1; D unclear. CDR1 is SEHNR, CDR2 FQNEAQ, per germline (reference sequence). Trimming pared 5 bases from V and 3 bases from J, leaving 8 bases between. The CDR3 consists of 13 residues. In nucleotides, the CDR3 is TGTGCCAGCAGCATAGGTGGCTACAATGAGCAGTTCTTC. This codes for CASSIGGYNEQFF.

V gene TRBV4-3 combines with J gene TRBJ2-2; maybe TRBD2 (6 bases). This CDR3 region has 16 residues. V was shortened by 4 bases and J by 4 bases, with 16 bases between the two germline ends. The germline V gene encodes CDR1 LGHNA and CDR2 YSLEER. This chain's CDR3 is CASSLISSVGTGELFF. CDR3 coding DNA: TGCGCCAGCAGCCTCATCTCTAGCGTGGGCACCGGGGAGCTGTTTTTT.